The 3 T cell receptor beta chains in this list originate from one sample, sequenced in a study of T-cell reconstitution after alpha-beta-depleted transplantation in children. Unique molecular identifiers featured in how the TCRbeta library was prepared. From the PCR reads, TCRdb called clonotypes with MiXCR, one entry per CDR3 protein. The sample consists of 600,000 to 700,000 distinct CDR3 sequences, roughly 15% of them appearing once. Sequenced material: PBMCs from the stem cell graft donor, taken from the stem cell graft. All receptors derive from a human donor who donated a stem cell graft to a child with acute myeloid leukemia.

The chain uses TRBV5-6 and TRBJ2-1; TRBD2 aligns across 8 bases. CDR3 length equals 15 residues. Trimming at V came to 6 bases and at J to 2 bases, leaving 7 bases not matched to a gene. CDR1 SGHDT and CDR2 YYEEEE come from the germline V gene. In DNA, the CDR3 is TGTGCCAGCAACCGGGGGGGGACCCCCTACAATGAGCAGTTCTTC. The encoded protein is CASNRGGTPYNEQFF.

V is TRBV5-1 and J is TRBJ1-4; tentatively, D is TRBD1 (5 bases). Germline CDR1 reads SGHRS; CDR2 reads YFSETQ. Trimming removed 4 bases at V and 5 bases at J, with 12 bases between. The CDR3 spans 14 residues. In nucleotides, the CDR3 is TGCGCCAGCAGCGTCGGGACTAGCAATGAAAAACTGTTTTTT. It codes for CASSVGTSNEKLFF.

This clonotype was seen ten or more times. DNA of the CDR3: TGTGCCAGCAGTGAAGTTGACAGACCCCAGCAGTACGTC. The encoded protein is CASSEVDRPQQYV. This chain connects TRBV6-1 to TRBJ2-7; D may be TRBD1 (5 bases). Germline CDR1 is MNHNS and CDR2 is SASEGT. V lost 1 base and J lost 8, with 12 bases in between. The CDR3 spans 13 residues.